This T cell receptor (beta chain) comes out of a study of beta chain features in type 1 diabetes. Study details: All of the samples together had some 110 million sorted cells examined. Study-wide results and caveats: When Type 1 diabetes patients were examined, their TCRB CDR3s proved moderately but significantly shorter in all four CD4+ subsets. Using cDNA template may skew counts toward highly expressing activated cells.

cDNA synthesis used the whole RNA isolate, giving expressed TCRB sequences. This table comes from immunoSEQ multiplex PCR, and its TCRdb copy is limited to in-frame clones, with some not included. The sample includes approximately 600,000 clones, 9.5% to 15% of them seen just once. Every donor had blood drawn once into heparin, roughly 120 mL on average. On this clone itself: The antigen is undetermined.

The origin of this receptor is a man aged 25 to 45 with type 1 diabetes. The material sequenced was naive CD4+ T cells from blood.

The CDR3 loop is CASSSPASGANVLTF. In DNA, the CDR3 is TGTGCCAGCAGTTCCCCAGCTTCTGGGGCCAACGTCCTGACTTTC. This chain uses TRBV6-5 with TRBJ2-6; no reliable D call. This CDR3 has 15 residues. The V gene lost 4 bases and the J gene lost 1 base, with 8 bases spanning the gap. CDR1 is MNHEY and CDR2 is SVGAGI in the germline V gene.